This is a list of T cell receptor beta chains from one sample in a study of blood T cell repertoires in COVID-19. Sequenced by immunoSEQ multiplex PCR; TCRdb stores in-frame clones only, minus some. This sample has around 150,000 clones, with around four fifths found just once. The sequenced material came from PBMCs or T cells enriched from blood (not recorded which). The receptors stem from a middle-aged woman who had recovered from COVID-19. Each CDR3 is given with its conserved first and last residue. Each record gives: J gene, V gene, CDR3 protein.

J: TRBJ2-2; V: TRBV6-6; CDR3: CASSYPGQPDGELFF
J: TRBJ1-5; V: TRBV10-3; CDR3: CAISGTGATNQPQHF
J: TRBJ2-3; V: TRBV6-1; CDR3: CASSEGLEASTDTQYF
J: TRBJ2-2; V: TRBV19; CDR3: CASSIARLGSTGELFF
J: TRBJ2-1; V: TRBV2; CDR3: CASSSSGGIYNEQFF
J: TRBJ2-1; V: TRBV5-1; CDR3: CASSLNYRGWIF
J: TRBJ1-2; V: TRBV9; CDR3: CASSVALSNGTGLYGYTF
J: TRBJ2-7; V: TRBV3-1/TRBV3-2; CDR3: CASSQDQETSGYEQYF
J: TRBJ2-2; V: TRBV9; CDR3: CASSVEAGEWNTGELFF
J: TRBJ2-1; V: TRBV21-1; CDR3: CASSKAGGSDGNEQFF
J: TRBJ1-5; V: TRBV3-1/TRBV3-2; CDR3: CASSLGTLGGQPQHF
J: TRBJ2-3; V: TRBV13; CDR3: CASSPSGIAEDTQYF
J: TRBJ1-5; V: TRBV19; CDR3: CASSTETGLSNQPQHF
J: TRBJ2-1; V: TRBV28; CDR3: CASSYGTGQGADHSSYNEQFF
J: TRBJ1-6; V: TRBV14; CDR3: CASSSRYNSPLHF
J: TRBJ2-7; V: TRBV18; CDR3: CASSPPSMGENEQYF
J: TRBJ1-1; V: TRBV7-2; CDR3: CASSFSSNTEAFF
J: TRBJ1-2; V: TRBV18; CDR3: CASSPPEGVRGYTF
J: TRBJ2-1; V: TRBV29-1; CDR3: CSVGGTSYESSYNEQFF
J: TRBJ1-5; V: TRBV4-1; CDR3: CASSQGDTNQPQHF
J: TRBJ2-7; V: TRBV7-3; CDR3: CASSLKWGGAREQYF
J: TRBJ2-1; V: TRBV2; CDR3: CASSEGIAQSSYNEQFF
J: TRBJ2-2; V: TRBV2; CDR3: CASSETAVGQGTGELFF
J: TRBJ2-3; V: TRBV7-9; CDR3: CASSFSDTQYF
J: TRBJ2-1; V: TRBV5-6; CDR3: CASSYGQYNEQFF
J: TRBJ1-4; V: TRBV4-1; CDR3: CASSQDDRVTGVLFF
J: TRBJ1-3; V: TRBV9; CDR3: CASSRDRVGVTIYF
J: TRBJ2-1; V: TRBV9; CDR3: CASSEQASGINNEQFF
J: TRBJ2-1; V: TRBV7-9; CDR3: CASSFRGTHLYNEQFF
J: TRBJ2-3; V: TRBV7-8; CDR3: CASSLGLAVSTDTQYF
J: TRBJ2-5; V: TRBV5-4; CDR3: CASRGGQGSETQYF
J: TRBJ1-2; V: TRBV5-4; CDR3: CASSTTGPYGYTF
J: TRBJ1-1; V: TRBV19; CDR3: CASSLNRAMNTEAFF
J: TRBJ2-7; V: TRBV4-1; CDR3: CASSNPGAGYEQYF
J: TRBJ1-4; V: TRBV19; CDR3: CASRNRDRDEKLFF
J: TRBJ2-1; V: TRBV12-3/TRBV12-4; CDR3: CASGSSSYNEQFF
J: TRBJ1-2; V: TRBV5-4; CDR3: CASSLTGYYGYTF
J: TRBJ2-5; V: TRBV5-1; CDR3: CASSGGWRETQYF
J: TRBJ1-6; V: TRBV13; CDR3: CASSSPPHKDRQSPLHF
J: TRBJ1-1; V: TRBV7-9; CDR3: CASSLPGTGKREAFF
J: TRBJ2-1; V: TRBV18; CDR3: CASSPTGAPYNEQFF
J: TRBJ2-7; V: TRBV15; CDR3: CATSGYRGYSYEQYF
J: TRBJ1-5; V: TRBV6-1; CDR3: CASSEAPGQGFQPQHF
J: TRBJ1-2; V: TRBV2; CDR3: CASSGGQGYGYTF
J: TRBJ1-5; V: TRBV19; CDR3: CASSMVAGAQANQPQHF
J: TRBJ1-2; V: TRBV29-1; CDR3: CSVDSGELGYGYTF
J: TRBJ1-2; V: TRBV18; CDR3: CATPGDRDHGYTF
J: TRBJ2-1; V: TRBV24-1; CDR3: CATSDAAGGSYNEQFF
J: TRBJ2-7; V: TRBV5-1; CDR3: CASSLTGGSGEQYF
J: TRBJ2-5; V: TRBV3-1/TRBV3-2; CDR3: CASSQGGQGVTQYF
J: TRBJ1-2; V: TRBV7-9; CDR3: CASSLGQGGPYGYTF
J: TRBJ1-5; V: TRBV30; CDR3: CAWSKGTGRLWQPQHF
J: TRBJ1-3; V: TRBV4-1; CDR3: CASSHEQGGRTGNTIYF
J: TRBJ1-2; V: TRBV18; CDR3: CASSPEGLVGYTF